This TCR beta chain came from a study of blood T cells in healthy people across ages. Study findings and constraints: Fewer expanded clones and more diversity marked long-lived versus aged donors. PBMC samples, being unsorted, prevented any conclusive comparison of naive and antigen-experienced cells.

This clonotype has only a few counts. Its antigen is undetermined. Trimming pared 6 bases from V and 5 bases from J, leaving 18 bases between. CDR1 and CDR2 (germline): MNHEY, SMNVEV (reference sequence). The CDR3 has 15 amino acids. Together with a sample-barcoded 5' primer, a J-beta primer mix was included in a second PCR lasting roughly 7 to 11 cycles. TCRdb re-derived calls from the 5' RACE reads in MiXCR, one entry per CDR3 protein. The sample lists approximately 1.5 million distinct CDR3 sequences, approximately 43% occurring once. The sequencing input was blood. This chain links TRBV27 with TRBJ2-3; D may match TRBD1 or TRBD2 (6 bases each). This clonotype was sampled from a woman aged 18-29 years in good health. The CDR3 protein is CASSETGRRGDTQYF. CDR3 DNA: TGTGCCAGCAGCGAGACAGGCCGGAGGGGAGATACGCAGTATTTT.